What follows describes a single T cell receptor beta chain. The sample comes from a study of blood T cell repertoires in COVID-19. Background on the study: There were acute and convalescent COVID-19 samples, and they came from the United States, Italy and Spain. Sources were T cells, B-cell-depleted T cells, or PBMCs; the material itself was cDNA or gDNA.

Per the study methods: Scientists estimated how many nucleated cells there were by amplifying reference gene primers. Profiled with immunoSEQ multiplex PCR; TCRdb holds only in-frame clones, not every one. V, J and clone size derive from that table, while D and trimming were established from the DNA sequence. The sample records about 150,000 clones, under 95% being singletons. The V and J ends lost 0 bases and 8 bases, in that order; junction bases with no gene match: 13. Germline CDR1 and CDR2: MNHEY and SMNVEV (reference sequence). The CDR3 covers 17 residues. The chain carries TRBV27 and TRBJ2-1; TRBD2 aligns across 7 bases. This sequence was found in a man between 50 and 59 years old with acute or convalescent COVID-19. Sequenced input: peripheral blood. Written as DNA, the CDR3 is TGTGCCAGCAGTTTATCCTTCGGCGGCGGGGGTTTTCATGAGCAGTTCTTC. Its translation: CASSLSFGGGGFHEQFF.